This T cell receptor (beta chain) came from a study of T-cell memory formation after mild COVID-19. Regarding the study as a whole: The finding that pre-infection memory included some responding clones suggested that cross-reactive memory joined. Researchers report contracting CD4+ clones mostly in CM and EM, with CD8+ clones in EMRA.

The TCR alpha and TCR beta cDNA libraries, bearing sample barcodes and UMIs, were generated by 5'RACE using constant-segment primers. TCRdb re-called the 5' RACE reads through MiXCR, storing one row per CDR3 protein. This table holds about 340,000 distinct CDR3 sequences, 14% found once. The sample holds a few counts of this clonotype. The antigen remains unidentified. Germline CDR1 reads SGHTA; CDR2 reads FQGNSA. The CDR3 length is 13 residues. V lost 5 bases, J lost 5 bases, and 13 bases lay in between. The rearrangement links TRBV7-2 to TRBJ2-7; TRBD2 is a possible D gene (5 bases). This TCR was recovered from a man aged 18 to 29 who had mild COVID-19 (a few samples of this study predate the infection). Cell type and time point are not known. Specimen: PBMCs or a T cell subset sorted from them (not recorded which). CDR3 protein: CASSANSGDEQYF. For the CDR3, the DNA is TGTGCCAGCAGCGCTAACTCCGGGGACGAGCAGTACTTC.